These 32 T cell receptor beta chains were sequenced from one sample in a study of blood T cell repertoires in COVID-19. Here immunoSEQ multiplex PCR was the method, and the copy in TCRdb shows in-frame clones only, minus some. Among 180,000 or so clones listed, about 80% were seen once. The sample comprised peripheral blood. The source is a human donor with acute or convalescent COVID-19. The donor label of this sample is uncertain.

The chain couples TRBV27 to TRBJ1-2; TRBD1 might be the D (5 bases). The CDR3 covers 15 residues. Germline-derived CDR1 and CDR2 are MNHEY and SMNVEV (reference sequence). With 0 bases removed from V and 8 bases from J, the gap between germline ends came to 16 bases. The CDR3 region has the DNA TGTGCCAGCAGTTTATCCGCGGGGGGAACTCGGGGCTACACCTTC. Translated, it gives CASSLSAGGTRGYTF.

V is TRBV3-1 (or the pseudogene TRBV3-2) and J is TRBJ1-5; D ambiguous. This CDR3 has 12 residues. Trimming took 4 bases from V and 9 from J, leaving 10 bases between them. Germline CDR1 is LGHDT and CDR2 is YNNKEL (reference sequence). This chain's CDR3 is CASSLNRGPQHF. The CDR3 nucleotides read TGTGCCAGCAGCCTGAACCGAGGGCCCCAGCATTTT.

The rearrangement joins TRBV27 to TRBJ2-1; 13 positions match TRBD2. The V gene end was trimmed by 2 bases and the J gene end by 8 bases; junction bases not matched to a gene: 9. This CDR3 is 17 amino acids long. The V gene's germline CDR1 is MNHEY and CDR2 SMNVEV (reference sequence). The CDR3 sequence: CASSLRTSGGGRDEQFF. In DNA, the CDR3 is TGTGCCAGCAGTTTAAGAACTAGCGGGGGGGGGCGAGATGAGCAGTTCTTC.

This chain connects TRBV5-4 to TRBJ2-1; 12 positions agree with TRBD2. V gave up 3 bases and J gave up 2 bases; unmatched junction bases: 0. Per germline, CDR1 SGHNT and CDR2 YYREEE (reference sequence). The CDR3 covers 15 residues. CDR3 sequence (DNA): TGTGCCAGCAGCTGGACTAGCGGGACCTACAATGAGCAGTTCTTC. Translation: CASSWTSGTYNEQFF. Full variable domain (remainder filled in from reference TRBV5-4 and TRBJ2-1): ETGVTQSPTHLIKTRGQQVTLRCSSQSGHNTVSWYQQALGQGPQFIFQYYREEENGRGNFPPRFSGLQFPNYSSELNVNALELDDSALYLCASSWTSGTYNEQFFGPGTRLTVL.

The V call is TRBV19, the J call TRBJ1-4; D remains ambiguous. This CDR3 is built from 18 residues. Trimming removed 3 bases from V and 0 bases from J, with 17 bases in between. CDR1 and CDR2 (germline): LNHDA, SQIVND (reference sequence). This CDR3 is CASSIDSRSFATNEKLFF. The CDR3 region has the DNA TGTGCCAGTAGTATTGACTCGAGGAGTTTCGCAACTAATGAAAAACTGTTTTTT.

V and J are TRBV19 and TRBJ1-5; TRBD1 is a possible D gene (6 bases). The V end lost 7 bases, the J end lost 4 bases, and 11 bases lay between the germline ends. Germline V gene data show CDR1 as LNHDA and CDR2 as SQIVND (reference sequence). The CDR3 extends over 13 amino acids. The CDR3 DNA reads as TGTGCCAGTAACTTCAGGGGAAATCAGCCCCAGCATTTT. Amino acids: CASNFRGNQPQHF.

Concerning this clone itself: At the DNA level, this CDR3 is encoded by other sequences in the same sample as well. V usage is TRBV5-1 and J usage is TRBJ1-3, with D unclear. The CDR3 is made up of 14 amino acids. V shed 0 bases and J shed 0 bases, with 4 bases lying between them. CDR1 is SGHRS, CDR2 YFSETQ, per germline. DNA for the CDR3: TGCGCCAGCAGCTTGGGCGGCTCTGGAAACACCATATATTTT. This gives the protein CASSLGGSGNTIYF.

The rearrangement joins TRBV24-1 to TRBJ2-1; 7 nucleotides agree with TRBD1. V lost 4 bases to trimming and J lost 12 bases; unmatched junction nucleotides: 8. This CDR3 is built from 13 residues. Per the germline V gene, CDR1 is KGHDR and CDR2 is SFDVKD. CDR3 residues: CATSENDRAGQFF. The CDR3 region has the DNA TGTGCCACCAGTGAGAATGACAGGGCCGGGCAGTTCTTC.

The rearrangement uses TRBV7-9 and TRBJ2-7; a possible D gene is TRBD2 (5 bases). Trimming pared 5 bases from V and 5 bases from J, leaving 16 bases between. CDR1 is SEHNR, CDR2 FQNEAQ, per germline (reference sequence). The CDR3 length is 14 residues. The CDR3 region has the DNA TGTGCCAGCAGCCCCGGGAAAACCAGCCACGAGCAGTACTTC. Translating it yields CASSPGKTSHEQYF.

The V call is TRBV24-1, the J call TRBJ1-2, with D tentatively TRBD1 (6 bases). This CDR3 spans 15 amino acids. V lost 3 bases and J lost 6, with 16 bases in between. Germline V gene sequence: CDR1 KGHDR, CDR2 SFDVKD. The CDR3 region is CATSDPTGTTNGYTF. Written as DNA, the CDR3 is TGTGCCACCAGTGATCCCACCGGGACAACCAATGGCTACACCTTC.

The chain combines TRBV7-2 with TRBJ2-2, with D tentatively TRBD1 (7 bases). The V gene's germline CDR1 is SGHTA and CDR2 FQGNSA. The CDR3 consists of 16 residues. V lost 2 bases, J lost 7 bases, and 17 bases lay in between. CDR3 in DNA: TGTGCCAGCAGCTTAATCGGCAGGGGGAGGTTCGGGGAGCTGTTTTTT. Its protein product is CASSLIGRGRFGELFF.

The chain couples TRBV6-5 to TRBJ2-1; 10 nucleotides align to TRBD2. The germline V gene encodes CDR1 MNHEY and CDR2 SVGAGI. J was trimmed by 2 bases and V by 6 bases; bases with no gene match: 4. The CDR3 length is 15 residues. The CDR3 region is CASRLSGRAYNEQFF. In DNA form, the CDR3 reads TGTGCCAGCAGACTGAGCGGGAGGGCCTACAATGAGCAGTTCTTC.

The V gene is TRBV20-1, the J gene TRBJ2-1, with TRBD2 matching over 14 bases. J gave up 9 bases and V 3 bases, and 13 bases lay outside the gene matches. Per germline, CDR1 DFQATT and CDR2 SNEGSKA (reference sequence). This CDR3 comprises 17 residues. The CDR3 DNA reads as TGCAGTGCTAGTCCTATCACCGGGACTAGCGGGAGTTTTGAGCAGTTCTTC. Translated: CSASPITGTSGSFEQFF.

The V call is TRBV5-1, the J call TRBJ2-7; TRBD1 agrees at 12 bases. Trimming cost V 5 bases and J 3 bases; bases outside gene matches: 6. Per the germline V gene, CDR1 is SGHRS and CDR2 is YFSETQ. The CDR3 extends over 15 amino acids. The CDR3 loop reads CASRLGTGGFYEQYF. For the CDR3, the DNA is TGCGCCAGCAGACTTGGGACAGGGGGCTTCTACGAGCAGTACTTC.

V and J are TRBV28 and TRBJ1-1; TRBD1 matches at 8 bases. V gave up 1 base and J gave up 2 bases; unmatched junction bases: 0. This CDR3 comprises 14 residues. From germline, CDR1 is MDHEN and CDR2 SYDVKM. The CDR3 sequence: CASSLSGGNTEAFF. The CDR3 nucleotides read TGTGCCAGCAGTTTATCAGGGGGCAACACTGAAGCTTTCTTT.

This clone was seen a handful of times. The CDR3 is CASSFPGTGGASPLHF. In DNA, the CDR3 is TGTGCCAGCAGCTTTCCCGGGACAGGGGGCGCTTCACCCCTCCACTTT. The J gene is TRBJ1-6, the V gene TRBV7-7; 12 bases are a match to TRBD1. The CDR3 is 16 residues long. The germline gives CDR1 SSHAT, CDR2 FNYEAQ (reference sequence). The ends lost 3 bases at V and 9 bases at J; junction bases unmatched: 6.

This chain uses TRBV5-4 with TRBJ2-3, with D tentatively TRBD1 (6 bases). Germline assignment: CDR1 SGHNT and CDR2 YYREEE (reference sequence). Trimming cost V 3 bases and J 7 bases, with 9 bases left between them. The length of the CDR3 is 12 residues. The CDR3 nucleotides are TGTGCCAGCAGCTCGACAGGATATACGCAGTATTTT. Residues: CASSSTGYTQYF.

As for this clone: Other DNA sequences in the sample encode the same CDR3. The V call is TRBV3-1 (or the pseudogene TRBV3-2), the J call TRBJ1-2, with a weak D call TRBD1 (6 bases). The germline gives CDR1 LGHDT, CDR2 YNNKEL (reference sequence). The length of the CDR3 is 12 residues. The V end was cut by 6 bases, the J end by 4 bases, with 9 bases between. This CDR3 is CASRGGPYGYTF. The CDR3 nucleotides read TGTGCCAGCAGAGGGGGACCCTATGGCTACACCTTC.

The CDR3 is CATSDPGLPNEKLFF. Written as DNA, the CDR3 is TGTGCCACCAGTGATCCCGGACTGCCTAATGAAAAACTGTTTTTT. V and J are TRBV24-1 and TRBJ1-4; D is unresolved. The CDR3 is 15 amino acids. V lost 3 bases and J lost 3, with 10 bases in between. Germline V CDR1 and CDR2: KGHDR, SFDVKD.

The chain joins TRBV3-1 (or the pseudogene TRBV3-2) to TRBJ2-2; D might be TRBD1 (5 bases). The ends were cut back, 1 base at V and 6 bases at J, with 15 bases in the middle. Germline assignment: CDR1 LGHDT and CDR2 YNNKEL (reference sequence). The CDR3 has 16 residues. This CDR3 is CASSQGKGSGAGELFF. CDR3 DNA: TGTGCCAGCAGCCAAGGAAAGGGGTCGGGCGCCGGGGAGCTGTTTTTT.

A word on this clone: The sample carries other DNA sequences with the same CDR3. The gene calls are TRBV11-2 and TRBJ2-5; D is ambiguous. CDR1 and CDR2 from the germline V gene are SGHAT and FQNNGV. The CDR3 is 12 amino acids. V was trimmed by 3 bases and J by 4 bases, leaving 6 bases between them. CDR3 in DNA: TGTGCCAGCAGCTTGAGCCGAGAGACCCAGTACTTC. This gives the protein CASSLSRETQYF.

This clone was seen only once. V usage is TRBV21-1 and J usage is TRBJ1-5; TRBD1 is the table's D call and was not checked against the DNA. TRBV21-1 has pseudogene status. CDR3 size: 12 residues. The chain's CDR3 is CAGSANHQPQHF. The CDR3 coding sequence is TGTGCCGGCTCCGCCAACCATCAGCCCCAGCATTTT.

This rearrangement joins TRBV27 to TRBJ1-5; D is unresolved. Germline CDR1 MNHEY, CDR2 SMNVEV (reference sequence). This CDR3 has 14 residues. V lost 6 bases and J lost 0, with 9 bases in between. CDR3 residues: CASRTRHSNQPQHF. Written as DNA, the CDR3 is TGTGCCAGCAGAACAAGACATAGCAATCAGCCCCAGCATTTT.

The V call is TRBV7-2, the J call TRBJ1-2, with D possibly matching TRBD1 (5 bases). CDR3 length: 13 amino acids. With 8 bases removed from V and 7 bases from J, the gap between germline ends came to 17 bases. CDR1 and CDR2 from the germline V gene are SGHTA and FQGNSA. This CDR3 is CASLGGLYSGYTF. CDR3 coding DNA: TGTGCCAGCCTCGGGGGTTTGTATTCTGGCTACACCTTC.

This clone is a singleton in its sample. J is TRBJ1-4 and V is TRBV7-7; a weak D match, TRBD1 (5 bases). Trimming removed 5 bases at V and 0 bases at J, with 13 bases between. CDR3 length: 16 amino acids. Germline values: CDR1 SSHAT, CDR2 FNYEAQ (reference sequence). The CDR3 spells CASSLPPDTTNEKLFF. In DNA form, the CDR3 reads TGTGCCAGCAGCCTCCCCCCGGACACAACTAATGAAAAACTGTTTTTT.

The chain employs TRBV6-5 and TRBJ1-1, with TRBD1 matching over 9 bases. The germline V gene has CDR1 MNHEY and CDR2 SVGAGI. The CDR3 length is 14 residues. V gave up 6 bases and J gave up 3 bases; unmatched junction bases: 5. CDR3 DNA sequence: TGTGCCAGCAGCCCGGGGACAGGGTACACTGAAGCTTTCTTT. This encodes CASSPGTGYTEAFF.

The rearrangement links TRBV6-6 to TRBJ1-2, with 10 bases matching TRBD1. The CDR3 has 17 amino acids. V lost 5 bases, J lost 3 bases, and 12 bases stayed unmatched. CDR1 MNHNY and CDR2 SVGAGI come from the germline V gene (reference sequence). The DNA for the CDR3 is TGTGCCAGCAGTCTCCTAACCCCGGGACAGGGGTACTATGGCTACACCTTC. As protein: CASSLLTPGQGYYGYTF.

The chain joins TRBV7-2 to TRBJ1-3; D perhaps matches TRBD1 (5 bases). Germline CDR1 is SGHTA and CDR2 is FQGNSA. V was pared by 5 bases and J by 6 bases, with 17 bases between. The CDR3 totals 15 residues. In DNA form, the CDR3 reads TGTGCCAGCAGCGGTAGTGGGGCAGGAGAAAACACCATATATTTT. Protein: CASSGSGAGENTIYF.

The rearrangement joins TRBV6-5 to TRBJ2-3; TRBD2 matches at 12 bases. This CDR3 has 15 residues. V trimming: 6 bases; J trimming: 2 bases; junction bases outside the gene matches: 3. Germline CDR1 reads MNHEY; CDR2 reads SVGAGI. The CDR3 region is CASSGLAGFTDTQYF. DNA of the CDR3: TGTGCCAGCAGCGGACTAGCGGGATTCACAGATACGCAGTATTTT.

The chain carries TRBV5-4 and TRBJ1-6; 8 bases agree with TRBD1. Germline V gene data show CDR1 as SGHNT and CDR2 as YYREEE (reference sequence). V lost 3 bases to trimming and J lost 7 bases; unmatched junction nucleotides: 3. This CDR3 comprises 14 residues. The chain's CDR3 is CASSYRDRNSPLHF. The CDR3 coding sequence is TGTGCCAGCAGCTACCGGGACAGGAATTCACCCCTCCACTTT.

The V call is TRBV29-1, the J call TRBJ1-1; 7 nucleotides line up with TRBD1. This CDR3 contains 16 residues. Germline CDR1 and CDR2: SQVTM and ANQGSEA. The V gene end was trimmed by 1 base and the J gene end by 5 bases; junction bases not matched to a gene: 13. The DNA of the CDR3 is TGCAGCGTTGAAGGGGGAACAGGGGAAAGGGCAACTGAAGCTTTCTTT. Amino acid sequence: CSVEGGTGERATEAFF.

The chain joins TRBV19 to TRBJ1-1; possible D gene TRBD1, 5 bases. Per germline, CDR1 LNHDA and CDR2 SQIVND (reference sequence). The CDR3 extends over 16 amino acids. V was clipped by 6 bases and J by 1 base, with 18 bases between them. The CDR3 here is CASSDRGGATNTEAFF. CDR3 coding DNA: TGTGCCAGTAGCGACCGGGGCGGGGCTACGAACACTGAAGCTTTCTTT.